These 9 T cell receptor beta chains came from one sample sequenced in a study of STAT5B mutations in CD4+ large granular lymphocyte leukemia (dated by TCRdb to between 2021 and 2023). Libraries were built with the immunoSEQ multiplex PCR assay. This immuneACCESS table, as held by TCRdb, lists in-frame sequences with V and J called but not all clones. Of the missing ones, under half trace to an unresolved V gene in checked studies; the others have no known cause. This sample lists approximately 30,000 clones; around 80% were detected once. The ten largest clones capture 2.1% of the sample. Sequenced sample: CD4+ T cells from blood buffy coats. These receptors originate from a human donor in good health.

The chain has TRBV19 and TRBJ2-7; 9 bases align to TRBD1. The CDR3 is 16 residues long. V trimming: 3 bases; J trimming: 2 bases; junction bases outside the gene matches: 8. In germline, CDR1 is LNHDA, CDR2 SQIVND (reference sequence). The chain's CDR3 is CASSIDGQGSAYEQYF. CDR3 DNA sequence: TGTGCCAGTAGTATCGACGGACAGGGGTCGGCCTACGAGCAGTACTTC. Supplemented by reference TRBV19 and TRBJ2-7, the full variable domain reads DGGITQSPKYLFRKEGQNVTLSCEQNLNHDAMYWYRQDPGQGLRLIYYSQIVNDFQKGDIAEGYSVSREKKESFPLTVTSAQKNPTAFYLCASSIDGQGSAYEQYFGPGTRLTVT.

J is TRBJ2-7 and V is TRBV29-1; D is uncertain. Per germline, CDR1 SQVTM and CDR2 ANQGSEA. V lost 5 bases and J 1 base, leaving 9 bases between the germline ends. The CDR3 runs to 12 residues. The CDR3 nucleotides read TGCAGCGTTACGGTGGTGTCCTACGAGCAGTACTTC. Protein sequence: CSVTVVSYEQYF.

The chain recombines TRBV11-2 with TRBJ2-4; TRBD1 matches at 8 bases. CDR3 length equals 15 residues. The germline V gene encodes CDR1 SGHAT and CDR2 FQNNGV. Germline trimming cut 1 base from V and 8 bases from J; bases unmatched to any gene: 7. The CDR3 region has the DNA TGTGCCAGCAGCTTAGCGCGACAGGGGTGGGACATTCAGTACTTC. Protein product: CASSLARQGWDIQYF.

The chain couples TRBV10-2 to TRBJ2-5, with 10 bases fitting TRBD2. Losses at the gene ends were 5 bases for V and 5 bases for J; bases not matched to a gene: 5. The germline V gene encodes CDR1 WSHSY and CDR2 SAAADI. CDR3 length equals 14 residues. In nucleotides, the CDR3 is TGCGCCAGCAGTTCAGCGGGGGGGCTGGAGACCCAGTACTTC. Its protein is CASSSAGGLETQYF.

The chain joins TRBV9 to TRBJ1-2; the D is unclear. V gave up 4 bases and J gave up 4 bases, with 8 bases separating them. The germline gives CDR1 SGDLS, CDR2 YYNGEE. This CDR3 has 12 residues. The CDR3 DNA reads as TGTGCCAGCAGCTCAGGACTCTATGGCTACACCTTC. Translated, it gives CASSSGLYGYTF.

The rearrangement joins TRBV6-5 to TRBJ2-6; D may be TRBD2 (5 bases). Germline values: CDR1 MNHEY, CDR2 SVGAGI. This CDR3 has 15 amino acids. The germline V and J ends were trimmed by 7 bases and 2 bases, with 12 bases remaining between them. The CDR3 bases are TGTGCCAGCACCCGGACTTTAACTGGGGCCAACGTCCTGACTTTC. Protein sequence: CASTRTLTGANVLTF.

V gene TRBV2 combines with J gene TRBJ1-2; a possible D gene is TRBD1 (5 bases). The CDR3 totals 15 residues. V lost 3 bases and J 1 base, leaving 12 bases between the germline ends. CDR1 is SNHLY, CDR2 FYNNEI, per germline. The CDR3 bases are TGTGCCAGCAGTGACTGGCAGGGAGGTAACTATGGCTACACCTTC. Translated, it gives CASSDWQGGNYGYTF.

CDR3 in amino acids: CASSQSDPQTGLADTQYF. The CDR3 DNA is TGCGCCAGCAGCCAATCCGACCCGCAGACAGGGCTGGCAGATACGCAGTATTTT. The chain joins TRBV4-1 to TRBJ2-3; 7 nucleotides match TRBD1. The junction had 15 bases not matched to a gene; V was cut back by 2 bases and J by 4 bases. This CDR3 has 18 residues. Germline CDR1 MGHRA, CDR2 YSYEKL.

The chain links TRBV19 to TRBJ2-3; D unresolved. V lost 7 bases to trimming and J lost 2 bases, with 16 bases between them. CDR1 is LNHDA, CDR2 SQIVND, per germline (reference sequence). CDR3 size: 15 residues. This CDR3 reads CASTRGPPYTDTQYF. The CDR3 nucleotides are TGTGCCAGTACTAGAGGACCACCCTACACAGATACGCAGTATTTT.